This T cell receptor beta chain was obtained from a study of radiotherapy plus CTLA-4 blockade in lung cancer. About the research overall: Objective responses were documented in around 19% of patients, with disease control in roughly 34%.

Lung cancer patients with chemo-refractory metastatic non-small-cell disease were given focal radiation plus CTLA-4 blockade with ipilimumab. Measured with immunoSEQ multiplex PCR; TCRdb has only the in-frame clones, and not every one. The data contain tens of thousands of clones, approximately 80% of them seen just once; the ten biggest clones take up less than 3%. V was pared by 0 bases and J by 0 bases, with 12 bases of the junction left unmatched. The CDR3 extends over 19 amino acids. CDR1 and CDR2 from the germline V gene are SGDLS and YYNGEE. This clone has a handful of counts. Its antigen is as yet unknown. Study-level results: Blood TCR clones of tumor origin expanded after radiotherapy plus ipilimumab. Early blood T cell clone changes and increased post-radiation serum interferon-beta were reportedly the strongest response predictors.

The receptor was isolated from a human donor with non-small cell lung cancer whose response to radiotherapy plus ipilimumab could not be evaluated. The rearrangement joins TRBV9 to TRBJ2-1; 7 bases match TRBD2. Sequencing was performed on peripheral blood, taken from a patient treated with radiotherapy plus ipilimumab. This CDR3 is CASSVGGRGAGISYNEQFF. The CDR3 region has the DNA TGTGCCAGCAGCGTAGGAGGGCGTGGAGCGGGGATCTCCTACAATGAGCAGTTCTTC. Filled out from reference TRBV9 and TRBJ2-1, the complete variable domain reads DSGVTQTPKHLITATGQRVTLRCSPRSGDLSVYWYQQSLDQGLQFLIQYYNGEERAKGNILERFSAQQFPDLHSELNLSSLELGDSALYFCASSVGGRGAGISYNEQFFGPGTRLTVL.